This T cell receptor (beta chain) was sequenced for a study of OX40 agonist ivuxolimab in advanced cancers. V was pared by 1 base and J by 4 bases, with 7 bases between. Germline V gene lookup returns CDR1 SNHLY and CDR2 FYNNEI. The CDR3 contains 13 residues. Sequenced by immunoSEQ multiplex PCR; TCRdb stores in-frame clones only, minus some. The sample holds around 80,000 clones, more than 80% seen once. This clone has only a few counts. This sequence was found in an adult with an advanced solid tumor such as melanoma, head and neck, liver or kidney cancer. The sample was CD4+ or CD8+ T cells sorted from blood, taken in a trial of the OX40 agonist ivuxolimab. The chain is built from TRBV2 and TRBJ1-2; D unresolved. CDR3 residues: CASSEEISYGYTF. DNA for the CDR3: TGTGCCAGCAGTGAAGAAATCTCCTATGGCTACACCTTC.